This TCR beta chain comes out of a study of graft-versus-host responses after intestinal transplantation. This clone turned up a few times. Some clones are missing from TCRdb's copy, which holds only in-frame ones; the method was immunoSEQ multiplex PCR. Of tens of thousands of clones in the sample, 85% to 90% are singletons; the top ten hold 1.6%. The TCR was taken from a human patient who received an intestinal transplant, so some T cells may come from the graft donor. This specimen consisted of PBMCs, obtained 26 days after transplant.

The CDR3 sequence is CASSEWRTFF. The CDR3 nucleotides are TGTGCCAGCAGTGAATGGAGAACTTTCTTT. J is TRBJ1-1 and V is TRBV25-1; D unresolved. The CDR3 runs to 10 residues. V gave up 1 base and J gave up 12 bases, with 6 bases separating them. Germline-derived CDR1 and CDR2 are MGHDK and SYGVNS.